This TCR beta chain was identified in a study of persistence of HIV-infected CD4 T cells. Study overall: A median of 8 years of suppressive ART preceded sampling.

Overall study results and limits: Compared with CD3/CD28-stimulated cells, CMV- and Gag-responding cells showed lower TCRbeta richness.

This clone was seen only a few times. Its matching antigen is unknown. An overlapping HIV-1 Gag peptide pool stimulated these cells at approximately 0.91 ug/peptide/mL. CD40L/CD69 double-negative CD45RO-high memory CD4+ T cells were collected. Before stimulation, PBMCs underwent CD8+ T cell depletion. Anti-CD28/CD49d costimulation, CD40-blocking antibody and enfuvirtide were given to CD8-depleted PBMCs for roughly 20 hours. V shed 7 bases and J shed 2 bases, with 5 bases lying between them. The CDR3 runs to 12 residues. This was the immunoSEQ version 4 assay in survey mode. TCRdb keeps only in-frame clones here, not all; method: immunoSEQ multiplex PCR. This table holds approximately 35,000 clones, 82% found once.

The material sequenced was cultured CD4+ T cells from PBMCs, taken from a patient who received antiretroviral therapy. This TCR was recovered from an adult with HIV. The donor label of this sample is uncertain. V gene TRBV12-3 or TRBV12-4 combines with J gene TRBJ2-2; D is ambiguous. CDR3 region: CASNQNTGELFF. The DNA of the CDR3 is TGTGCCAGCAACCAAAACACCGGGGAGCTGTTTTTT.